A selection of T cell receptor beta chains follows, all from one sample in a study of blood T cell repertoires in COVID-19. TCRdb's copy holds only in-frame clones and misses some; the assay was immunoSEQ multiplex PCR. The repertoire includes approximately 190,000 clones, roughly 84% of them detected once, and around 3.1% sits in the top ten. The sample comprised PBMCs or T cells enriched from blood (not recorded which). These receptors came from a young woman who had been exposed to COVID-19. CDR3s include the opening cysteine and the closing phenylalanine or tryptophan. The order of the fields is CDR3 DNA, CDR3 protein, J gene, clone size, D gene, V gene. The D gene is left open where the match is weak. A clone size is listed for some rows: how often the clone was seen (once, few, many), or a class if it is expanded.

CDR3nt: TGTGCCAGCAGCCAACCCCGACAGGGGGTTGTAAGTGGCTACACCTTC
CDR3aa: CASSQPRQGVVSGYTF
j_gene: TRBJ1-2
abundance: NA
d_gene: TRBD1
v_gene: TRBV27

CDR3nt: TGTGCCAGCAGCGTGTCTGGAGACTACGAGCAGTACTTC
CDR3aa: CASSVSGDYEQYF
j_gene: TRBJ2-7
abundance: NA
d_gene: NA
v_gene: TRBV2

CDR3nt: TGCGCCAGCAGCCAAGATCAAAGGGGCTGGGGCTACACCTTC
CDR3aa: CASSQDQRGWGYTF
j_gene: TRBJ1-2
abundance: NA
d_gene: NA
v_gene: TRBV4-3

CDR3nt: TGTGCCAGCAGCTTGGTACAGGGGGCATCGATGAACGAGCAGTACTTC
CDR3aa: CASSLVQGASMNEQYF
j_gene: TRBJ2-7
abundance: NA
d_gene: TRBD1
v_gene: TRBV7-2

CDR3nt: TGTGCCAGCAGTCCACTAGTCCCCGGGACAGGGACCCAAGAGACCCAGTACTTC
CDR3aa: CASSPLVPGTGTQETQYF
j_gene: TRBJ2-5
abundance: NA
d_gene: TRBD1
v_gene: TRBV27

CDR3nt: TGCGCCAGCAGCTGGATGGACGGGGGGGATCGAGAGACCCAGTACTTC
CDR3aa: CASSWMDGGDRETQYF
j_gene: TRBJ2-5
abundance: NA
d_gene: TRBD2
v_gene: TRBV5-1

CDR3nt: TGTGCCAGCAGTCTGGACACGACTAGCAATCAGCCCCAGCATTTT
CDR3aa: CASSLDTTSNQPQHF
j_gene: TRBJ1-5
abundance: NA
d_gene: NA
v_gene: TRBV28

CDR3nt: TGTGCCAGCAGTTTGGAGGGGCCCAGCAATCAGCCCCAGCATTTT
CDR3aa: CASSLEGPSNQPQHF
j_gene: TRBJ1-5
abundance: once
d_gene: NA
v_gene: TRBV27

CDR3nt: TGTGCCAGCAACGCGGGACAGGGGTCCGGAAACACCATATATTTT
CDR3aa: CASNAGQGSGNTIYF
j_gene: TRBJ1-3
abundance: NA
d_gene: TRBD1
v_gene: TRBV6-5

CDR3nt: TGTGCCAGCAGCTTAGTAGTGTCGTCCTCTGGAAACACCATATATTTT
CDR3aa: CASSLVVSSSGNTIYF
j_gene: TRBJ1-3
abundance: NA
d_gene: NA
v_gene: TRBV7-9

CDR3nt: TGTGCCAGCAGCACCGGCGGGGCAGAGCAGTACTTC
CDR3aa: CASSTGGAEQYF
j_gene: TRBJ2-7
abundance: NA
d_gene: NA
v_gene: TRBV14

CDR3nt: TGCGCCAGCAGCGGATACGGGATGACGCCGAACACTGAAGCTTTCTTT
CDR3aa: CASSGYGMTPNTEAFF
j_gene: TRBJ1-1
abundance: NA
d_gene: NA
v_gene: TRBV5-1

CDR3nt: TGTGCCAGCAGCAAAGCACAGGGTCGGGTCAGAACTAATGAAAAACTGTTTTTT
CDR3aa: CASSKAQGRVRTNEKLFF
j_gene: TRBJ1-4
abundance: NA
d_gene: NA
v_gene: TRBV21-1

CDR3nt: TGTGCCAGCAGCTTAAGGACAGGGGAATATGAAAAACTGTTTTTT
CDR3aa: CASSLRTGEYEKLFF
j_gene: TRBJ1-4
abundance: NA
d_gene: TRBD1
v_gene: TRBV7-9

CDR3nt: TGCGCCAGCAGCGCAACAACCAATTCACCCCTCCACTTT
CDR3aa: CASSATTNSPLHF
j_gene: TRBJ1-6
abundance: few
d_gene: NA
v_gene: TRBV5-1

CDR3nt: TGTGCCAGCACCGACAGGGACAATCAGCCCCAGCATTTT
CDR3aa: CASTDRDNQPQHF
j_gene: TRBJ1-5
abundance: NA
d_gene: TRBD1
v_gene: TRBV2

CDR3nt: TGTGCCAGCATAGGTGAACTCCAGGGAATCAGTAATTCACCCCTCCACTTT
CDR3aa: CASIGELQGISNSPLHF
j_gene: TRBJ1-6
abundance: NA
d_gene: NA
v_gene: TRBV2

CDR3nt: TGCGCCAGCAGCCAAGGACAGGAGAACACTGAAGCTTTCTTT
CDR3aa: CASSQGQENTEAFF
j_gene: TRBJ1-1
abundance: few
d_gene: NA
v_gene: TRBV4-3

CDR3nt: TGTGCCAGCAGGCCCAGAGGTCAGATTATTAACTATGGCTACACCTTC
CDR3aa: CASRPRGQIINYGYTF
j_gene: TRBJ1-2
abundance: NA
d_gene: NA
v_gene: TRBV5-4

CDR3nt: TGTGCCAGCAGTTTATGGGGAGGGACCGGGGCCAACGTCCTGACTTTC
CDR3aa: CASSLWGGTGANVLTF
j_gene: TRBJ2-6
abundance: NA
d_gene: TRBD2
v_gene: TRBV28

CDR3nt: TGTGCCAGCAGCTGGGAACTAGCGGGGGAAAACGAGCAGTACTTC
CDR3aa: CASSWELAGENEQYF
j_gene: TRBJ2-7
abundance: NA
d_gene: TRBD2
v_gene: TRBV5-6

CDR3nt: TGTGCCAGCAGCTTGGGGGACAGGGGATGGGACTATGGCTACACCTTC
CDR3aa: CASSLGDRGWDYGYTF
j_gene: TRBJ1-2
abundance: NA
d_gene: TRBD1
v_gene: TRBV5-4

CDR3nt: TGTGCCATCAGTGTCGGGGGAGGGACCGGGACTAGCGGGGGGCCCTCCTACAATGAGCAGTTCTTC
CDR3aa: CAISVGGGTGTSGGPSYNEQFF
j_gene: TRBJ2-1
abundance: NA
d_gene: TRBD2
v_gene: TRBV10-3

CDR3nt: TGTGCCAGCAGCTTAGTTCTTGGGAGGAGCACAGATACGCAGTATTTT
CDR3aa: CASSLVLGRSTDTQYF
j_gene: TRBJ2-3
abundance: once
d_gene: NA
v_gene: TRBV7-2

CDR3nt: TGTGCCAGCAGCCTAGCGGGCATAGCCAAAAACATTCAGTACTTC
CDR3aa: CASSLAGIAKNIQYF
j_gene: TRBJ2-4
abundance: NA
d_gene: TRBD2
v_gene: TRBV2

CDR3nt: TGTGCCAGCAGTACGGGACTAGCGGGGGTAGAGACCCAGTACTTC
CDR3aa: CASSTGLAGVETQYF
j_gene: TRBJ2-5
abundance: NA
d_gene: TRBD2
v_gene: TRBV6-5

CDR3nt: TGTGCCAGCAGTCCCGGGACAGGGGTTTATAATCCGATAACATCTAACTATGGCTACACCTTC
CDR3aa: CASSPGTGVYNPITSNYGYTF
j_gene: TRBJ1-2
abundance: NA
d_gene: TRBD1
v_gene: TRBV2

CDR3nt: TGTGCCAGCAGCAAAGAAAAAGAGCAGGGGTACAATGAGCAGTTCTTC
CDR3aa: CASSKEKEQGYNEQFF
j_gene: TRBJ2-1
abundance: NA
d_gene: NA
v_gene: TRBV21-1